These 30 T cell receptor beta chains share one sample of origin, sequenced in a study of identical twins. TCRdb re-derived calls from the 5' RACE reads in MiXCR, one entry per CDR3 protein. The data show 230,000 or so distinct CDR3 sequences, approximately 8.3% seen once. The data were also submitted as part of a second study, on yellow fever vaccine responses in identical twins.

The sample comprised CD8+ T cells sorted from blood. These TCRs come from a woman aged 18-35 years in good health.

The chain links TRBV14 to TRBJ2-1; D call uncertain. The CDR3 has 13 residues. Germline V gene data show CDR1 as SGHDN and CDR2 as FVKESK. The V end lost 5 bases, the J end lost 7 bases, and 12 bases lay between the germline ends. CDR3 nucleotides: TGTGCCAGCAGCATCCATCTCGGGAATGAGCAGTTCTTC. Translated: CASSIHLGNEQFF.

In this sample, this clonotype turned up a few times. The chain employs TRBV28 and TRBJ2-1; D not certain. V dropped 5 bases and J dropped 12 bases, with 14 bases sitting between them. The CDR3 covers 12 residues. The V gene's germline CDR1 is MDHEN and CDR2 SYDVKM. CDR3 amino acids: CASSTLVKVQFF. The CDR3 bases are TGTGCCAGCAGTACTCTAGTTAAAGTGCAGTTCTTC.

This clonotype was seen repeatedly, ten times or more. The CDR3, as DNA: TGCAGCGTCGTCGGATTGAGCTCCTACGAGCAGTACTTC. It encodes CSVVGLSSYEQYF. The chain combines TRBV29-1 with TRBJ2-7; D ambiguous. The V gene lost 6 bases and the J gene lost 0 bases, with 12 bases spanning the gap. The CDR3 spans 13 residues. Germline CDR1 and CDR2: SQVTM and ANQGSEA.

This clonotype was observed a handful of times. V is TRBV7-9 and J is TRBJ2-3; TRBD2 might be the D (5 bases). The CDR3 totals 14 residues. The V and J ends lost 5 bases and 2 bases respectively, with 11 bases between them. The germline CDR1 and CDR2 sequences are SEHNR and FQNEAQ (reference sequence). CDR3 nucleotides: TGTGCCAGCAGCCCGCTAGCTTCCACAGATACGCAGTATTTT. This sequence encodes CASSPLASTDTQYF. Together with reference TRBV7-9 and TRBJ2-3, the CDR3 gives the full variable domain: DTGVSQNPRHKITKRGQNVTFRCDPISEHNRLYWYRQTLGQGPEFLTYFQNEAQLEKSRLLSDRFSAERPKGSFSTLEIQRTEQGDSAMYLCASSPLASTDTQYFGPGTRLTVL.

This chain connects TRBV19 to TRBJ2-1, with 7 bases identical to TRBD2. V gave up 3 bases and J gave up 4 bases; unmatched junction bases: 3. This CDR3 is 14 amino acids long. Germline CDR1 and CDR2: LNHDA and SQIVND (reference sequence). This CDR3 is CASSMVAGYNEQFF. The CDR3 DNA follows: TGTGCCAGTAGTATGGTAGCGGGTTACAATGAGCAGTTCTTC.

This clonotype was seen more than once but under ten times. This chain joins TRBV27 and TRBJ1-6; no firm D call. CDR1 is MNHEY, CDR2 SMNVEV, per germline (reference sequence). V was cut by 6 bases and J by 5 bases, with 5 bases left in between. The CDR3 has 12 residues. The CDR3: CASRYHNSPLHF. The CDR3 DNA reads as TGTGCCAGCAGATACCATAATTCACCCCTCCACTTT.

The CDR3 sequence is CASSLLGGDRETQYF. The CDR3 DNA reads TGTGCCAGCAGCTTATTAGGCGGGGACCGGGAGACCCAGTACTTC. The chain uses TRBV7-3 and TRBJ2-5; possible D gene TRBD2, 6 bases. This CDR3 is built from 15 residues. V was shortened by 2 bases and J by 5 bases, with 15 bases between the two germline ends. Per germline, CDR1 SGHTA and CDR2 FQGTGA.

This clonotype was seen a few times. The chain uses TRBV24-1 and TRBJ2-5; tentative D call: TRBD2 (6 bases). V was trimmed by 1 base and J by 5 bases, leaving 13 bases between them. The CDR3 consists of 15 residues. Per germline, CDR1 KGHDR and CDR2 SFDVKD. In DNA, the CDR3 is TGTGCCACCAGTGATTTTGCGAAGGGAGGTGAGACCCAGTACTTC. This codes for CATSDFAKGGETQYF.

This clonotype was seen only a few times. CDR3 protein: CASSQGDRGSNTGELFF. In DNA form, the CDR3 reads TGTGCCAGCAGCCAAGGGGACAGGGGATCTAACACCGGGGAGCTGTTTTTT. The genes are TRBV3-1 and TRBJ2-2; 10 nucleotides match TRBD1. Germline V CDR1 and CDR2: LGHDT, YNNKEL (reference sequence). With 1 base clipped from V and 2 bases from J, the junction kept 4 bases outside the gene matches. The CDR3 is made up of 17 amino acids.

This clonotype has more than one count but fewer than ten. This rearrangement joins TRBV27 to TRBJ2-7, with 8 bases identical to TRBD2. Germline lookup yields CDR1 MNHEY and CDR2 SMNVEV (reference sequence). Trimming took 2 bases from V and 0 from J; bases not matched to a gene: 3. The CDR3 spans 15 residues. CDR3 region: CASSLRRGDSYEQYF. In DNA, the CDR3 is TGTGCCAGCAGTTTACGGCGGGGGGACTCCTACGAGCAGTACTTC.

The CDR3 region is CASSHWGQPQHF. The CDR3 bases are TGTGCCAGCAGCCATTGGGGTCAGCCCCAGCATTTT. The V call is TRBV14, the J call TRBJ1-5; D not certain. The CDR3 is made up of 12 amino acids. The germline CDR1 and CDR2 sequences are SGHDN and FVKESK. V lost 3 bases and J 6 bases, leaving 6 bases between the germline ends.

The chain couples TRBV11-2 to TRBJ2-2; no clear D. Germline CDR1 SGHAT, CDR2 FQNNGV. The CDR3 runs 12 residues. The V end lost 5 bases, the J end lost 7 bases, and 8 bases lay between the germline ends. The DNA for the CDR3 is TGTGCCAGCAGCAGGGTTAACGGGGAGCTGTTTTTT. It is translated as CASSRVNGELFF.

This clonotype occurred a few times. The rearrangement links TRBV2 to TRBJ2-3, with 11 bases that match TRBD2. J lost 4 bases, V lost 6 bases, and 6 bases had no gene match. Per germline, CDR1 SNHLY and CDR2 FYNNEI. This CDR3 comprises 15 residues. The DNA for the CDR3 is TGTGCCAGCAGCGACACTAGCGGGAGTTCAGATACGCAGTATTTT. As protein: CASSDTSGSSDTQYF. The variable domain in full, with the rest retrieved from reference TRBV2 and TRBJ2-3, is EPEVTQTPSHQVTQMGQEVILRCVPISNHLYFYWYRQILGQKVEFLVSFYNNEISEKSEIFDDQFSVERPDGSNFTLKIRSTKLEDSAMYFCASSDTSGSSDTQYFGPGTRLTVL.

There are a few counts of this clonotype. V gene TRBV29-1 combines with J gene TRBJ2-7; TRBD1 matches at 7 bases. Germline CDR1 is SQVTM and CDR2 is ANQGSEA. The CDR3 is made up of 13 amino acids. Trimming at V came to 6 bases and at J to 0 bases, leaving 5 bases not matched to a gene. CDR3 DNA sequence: TGCAGCGTATGGACAGGAGACTCCTACGAGCAGTACTTC. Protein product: CSVWTGDSYEQYF.

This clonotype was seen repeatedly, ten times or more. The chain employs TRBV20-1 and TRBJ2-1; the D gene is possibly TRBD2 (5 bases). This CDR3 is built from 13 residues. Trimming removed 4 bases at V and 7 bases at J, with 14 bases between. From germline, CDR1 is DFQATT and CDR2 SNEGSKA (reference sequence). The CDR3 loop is CSAISLVGNEQFF. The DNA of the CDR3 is TGCAGTGCTATTTCACTAGTAGGGAATGAGCAGTTCTTC.

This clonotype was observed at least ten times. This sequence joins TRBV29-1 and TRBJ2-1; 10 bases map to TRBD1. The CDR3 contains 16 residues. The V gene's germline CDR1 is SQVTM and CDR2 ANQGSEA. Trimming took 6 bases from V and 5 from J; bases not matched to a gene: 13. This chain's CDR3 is CSVEKPGQGLNNEQFF. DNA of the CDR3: TGCAGCGTGGAGAAACCGGGACAGGGGCTAAACAATGAGCAGTTCTTC.

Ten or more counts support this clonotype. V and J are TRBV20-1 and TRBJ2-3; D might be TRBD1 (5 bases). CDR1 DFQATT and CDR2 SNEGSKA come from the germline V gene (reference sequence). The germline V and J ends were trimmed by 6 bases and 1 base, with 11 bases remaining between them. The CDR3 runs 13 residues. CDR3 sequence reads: CSARPTGTDTQYF. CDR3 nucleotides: TGCAGTGCCCGACCGACAGGCACAGATACGCAGTATTTT.

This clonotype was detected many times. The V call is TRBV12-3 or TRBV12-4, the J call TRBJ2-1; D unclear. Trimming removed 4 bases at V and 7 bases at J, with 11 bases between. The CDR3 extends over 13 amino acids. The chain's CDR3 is CASSWIVGNEQFF. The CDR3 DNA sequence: TGTGCCAGCAGTTGGATCGTTGGGAATGAGCAGTTCTTC.

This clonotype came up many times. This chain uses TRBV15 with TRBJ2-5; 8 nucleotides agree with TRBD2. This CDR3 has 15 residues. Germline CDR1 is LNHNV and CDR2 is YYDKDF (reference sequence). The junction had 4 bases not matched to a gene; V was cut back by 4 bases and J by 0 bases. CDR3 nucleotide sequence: TGTGCCACCAGCACACTAGCGGAGTACCAAGAGACCCAGTACTTC. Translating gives CATSTLAEYQETQYF.

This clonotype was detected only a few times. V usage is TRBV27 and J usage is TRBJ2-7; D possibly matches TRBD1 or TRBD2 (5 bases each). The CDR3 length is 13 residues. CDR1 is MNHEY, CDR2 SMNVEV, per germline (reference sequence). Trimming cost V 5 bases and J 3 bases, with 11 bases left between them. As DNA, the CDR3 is TGTGCCAGCAGTCCGGGACCGTTCTACGAGCAGTACTTC. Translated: CASSPGPFYEQYF.

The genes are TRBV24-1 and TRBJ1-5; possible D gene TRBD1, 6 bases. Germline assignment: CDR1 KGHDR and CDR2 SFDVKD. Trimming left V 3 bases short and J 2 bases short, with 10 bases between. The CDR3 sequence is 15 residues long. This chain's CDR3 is CATSDAGGRNQPQHF. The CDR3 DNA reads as TGTGCCACCAGTGATGCCGGGGGGCGCAATCAGCCCCAGCATTTT.

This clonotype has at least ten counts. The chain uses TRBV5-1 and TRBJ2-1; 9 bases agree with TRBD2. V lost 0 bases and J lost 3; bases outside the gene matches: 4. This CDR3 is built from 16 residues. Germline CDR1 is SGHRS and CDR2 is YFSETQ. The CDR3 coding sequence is TGCGCCAGCAGCTTGGGGCTAGCGGGAAGCTACAATGAGCAGTTCTTC. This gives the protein CASSLGLAGSYNEQFF.

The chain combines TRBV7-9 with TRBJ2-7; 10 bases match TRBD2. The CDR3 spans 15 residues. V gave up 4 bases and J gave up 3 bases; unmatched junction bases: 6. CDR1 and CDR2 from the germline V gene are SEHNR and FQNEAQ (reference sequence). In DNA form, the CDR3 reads TGTGCCAGCAGCTCTCCTAGCGGGAGAGTCTACGAGCAGTACTTC. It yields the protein CASSSPSGRVYEQYF. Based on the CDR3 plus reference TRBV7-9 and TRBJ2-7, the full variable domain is DTGVSQNPRHKITKRGQNVTFRCDPISEHNRLYWYRQTLGQGPEFLTYFQNEAQLEKSRLLSDRFSAERPKGSFSTLEIQRTEQGDSAMYLCASSSPSGRVYEQYFGPGTRLTVT.

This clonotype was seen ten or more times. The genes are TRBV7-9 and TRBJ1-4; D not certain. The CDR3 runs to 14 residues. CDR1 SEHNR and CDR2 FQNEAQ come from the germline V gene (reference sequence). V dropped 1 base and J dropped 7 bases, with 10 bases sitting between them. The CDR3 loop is CASSLGEGFEKLFF. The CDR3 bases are TGTGCCAGCAGCTTAGGGGAAGGTTTTGAAAAACTGTTTTTT.

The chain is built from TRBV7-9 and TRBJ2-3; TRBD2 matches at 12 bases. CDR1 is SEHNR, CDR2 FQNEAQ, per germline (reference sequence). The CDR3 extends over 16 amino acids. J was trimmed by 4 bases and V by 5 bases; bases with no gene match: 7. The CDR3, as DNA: TGTGCCAGCAGCCCTAGCGGGAGGGCGGGCCCAGATACGCAGTATTTT. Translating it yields CASSPSGRAGPDTQYF.

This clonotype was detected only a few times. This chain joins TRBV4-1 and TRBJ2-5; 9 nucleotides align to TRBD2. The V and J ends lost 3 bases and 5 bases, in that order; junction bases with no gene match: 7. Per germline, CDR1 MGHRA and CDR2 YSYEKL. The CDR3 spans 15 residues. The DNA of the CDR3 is TGCGCCAGCAGCCAGGCGGGAGGGCCCGGCGAGACCCAGTACTTC. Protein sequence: CASSQAGGPGETQYF.

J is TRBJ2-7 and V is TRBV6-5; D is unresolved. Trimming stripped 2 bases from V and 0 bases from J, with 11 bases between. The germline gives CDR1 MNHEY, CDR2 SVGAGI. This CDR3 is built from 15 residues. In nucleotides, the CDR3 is TGTGCCAGCAGTTACAGCGCCGCGAGCTCCTACGAGCAGTACTTC. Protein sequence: CASSYSAASSYEQYF.

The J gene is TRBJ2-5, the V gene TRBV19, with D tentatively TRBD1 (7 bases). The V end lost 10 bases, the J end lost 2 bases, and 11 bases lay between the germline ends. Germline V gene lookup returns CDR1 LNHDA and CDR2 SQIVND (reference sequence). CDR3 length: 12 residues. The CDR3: CATAGQQETQYF. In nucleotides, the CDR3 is TGTGCCACCGCGGGACAGCAAGAGACCCAGTACTTC. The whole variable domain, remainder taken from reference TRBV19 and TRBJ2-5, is DGGITQSPKYLFRKEGQNVTLSCEQNLNHDAMYWYRQDPGQGLRLIYYSQIVNDFQKGDIAEGYSVSREKKESFPLTVTSAQKNPTAFYLCATAGQQETQYFGPGTRLLVL.

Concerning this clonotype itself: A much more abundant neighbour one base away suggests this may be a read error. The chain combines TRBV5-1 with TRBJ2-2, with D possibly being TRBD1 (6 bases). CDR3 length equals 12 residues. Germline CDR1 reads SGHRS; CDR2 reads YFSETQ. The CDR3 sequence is CASRDSTGELYF. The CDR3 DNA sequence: TGCGCCAGCAGGGACAGCACCGGGGAGCTGTATTTT.

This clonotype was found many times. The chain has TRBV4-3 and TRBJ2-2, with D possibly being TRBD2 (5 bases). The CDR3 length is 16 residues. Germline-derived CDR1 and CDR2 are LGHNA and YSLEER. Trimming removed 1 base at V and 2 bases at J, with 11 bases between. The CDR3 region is CASSQVRVGNTGELFF. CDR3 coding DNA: TGCGCCAGCAGCCAAGTGAGGGTTGGTAACACCGGGGAGCTGTTTTTT.